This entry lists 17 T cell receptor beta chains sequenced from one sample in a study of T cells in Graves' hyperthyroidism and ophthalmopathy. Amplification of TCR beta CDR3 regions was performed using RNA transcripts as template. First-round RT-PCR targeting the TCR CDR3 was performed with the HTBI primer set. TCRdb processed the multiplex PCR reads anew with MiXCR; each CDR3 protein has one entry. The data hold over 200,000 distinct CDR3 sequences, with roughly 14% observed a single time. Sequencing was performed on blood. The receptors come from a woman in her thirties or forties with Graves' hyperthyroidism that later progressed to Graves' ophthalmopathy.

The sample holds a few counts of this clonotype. The CDR3 nucleotides read TGTGCCAGCAGCCAAGCAGGGGTTAACTATGGCTACACCTTC. Amino acid sequence: CASSQAGVNYGYTF. The chain carries TRBV3-1 and TRBJ1-2; maybe TRBD1 (6 bases). In germline, CDR1 is LGHDT, CDR2 YNNKEL (reference sequence). Trimming removed 1 base from V and 1 base from J, with 7 bases in between. The length of the CDR3 is 14 residues.

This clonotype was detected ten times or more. The CDR3 DNA is TGCGCCAGCGGACAGATTAATCAGCCCCAGCATTTT. Translated: CASGQINQPQHF. This chain uses TRBV10-2 with TRBJ1-5; perhaps TRBD1 as D (6 bases). The CDR3 is 12 amino acids. V was clipped by 8 bases and J by 4 bases, with 9 bases between them. Germline V gives CDR1 WSHSY, CDR2 SAAADI.

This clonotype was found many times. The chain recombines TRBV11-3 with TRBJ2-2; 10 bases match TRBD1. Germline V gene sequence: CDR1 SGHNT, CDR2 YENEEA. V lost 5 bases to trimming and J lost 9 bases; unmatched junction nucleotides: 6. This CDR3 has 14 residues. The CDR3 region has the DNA TGTGCCAGCAGCCTGCGACAGGGGGCTCGGGAGCTGTTTTTT. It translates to CASSLRQGARELFF. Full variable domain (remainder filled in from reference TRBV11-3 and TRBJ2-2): EAGVVQSPRYKIIEKKQPVAFWCNPISGHNTLYWYLQNLGQGPELLIRYENEEAVDDSQLPKDRFSAERLKGVDSTLKIQPAELGDSAVYLCASSLRQGARELFFGEGSRLTVL.

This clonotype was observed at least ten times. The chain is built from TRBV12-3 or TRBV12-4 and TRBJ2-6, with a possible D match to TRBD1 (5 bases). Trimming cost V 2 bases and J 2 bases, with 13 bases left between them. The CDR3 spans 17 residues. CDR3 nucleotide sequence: TGTGCCAGCAGTTTAAATTTTCAGGGTACTGGGGCCAACGTCCTGACTTTC. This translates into CASSLNFQGTGANVLTF.

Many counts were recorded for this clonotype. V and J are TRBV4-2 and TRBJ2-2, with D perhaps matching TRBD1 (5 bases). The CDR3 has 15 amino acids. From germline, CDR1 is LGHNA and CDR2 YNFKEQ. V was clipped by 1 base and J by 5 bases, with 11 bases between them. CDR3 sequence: CASSQALAGTGELFF. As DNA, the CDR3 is TGTGCCAGCAGCCAAGCTCTTGCAGGGACCGGGGAGCTGTTTTTT.

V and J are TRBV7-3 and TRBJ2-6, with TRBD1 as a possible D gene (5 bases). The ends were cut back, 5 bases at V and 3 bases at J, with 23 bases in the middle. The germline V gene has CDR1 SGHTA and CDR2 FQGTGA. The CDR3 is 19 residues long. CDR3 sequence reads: CASSPSYVQGASGANVLTF. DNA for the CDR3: TGTGCCAGCAGCCCTTCTTATGTTCAGGGTGCAAGTGGGGCCAACGTCCTGACTTTC. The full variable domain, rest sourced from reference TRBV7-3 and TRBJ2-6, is GAGVSQTPSNKVTEKGKYVELRCDPISGHTALYWYRQSLGQGPEFLIYFQGTGAADDSGLPNDRFFAVRPEGSVSTLKIQRTERGDSAVYLCASSPSYVQGASGANVLTFGAGSRLTVL.

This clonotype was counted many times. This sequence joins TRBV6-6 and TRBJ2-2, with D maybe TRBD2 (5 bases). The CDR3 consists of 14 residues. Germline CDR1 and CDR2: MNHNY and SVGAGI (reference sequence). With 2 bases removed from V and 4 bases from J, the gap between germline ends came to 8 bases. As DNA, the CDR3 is TGTGCCAGCAGTTACGGACTTACCACCGGGGAGCTGTTTTTT. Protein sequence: CASSYGLTTGELFF.

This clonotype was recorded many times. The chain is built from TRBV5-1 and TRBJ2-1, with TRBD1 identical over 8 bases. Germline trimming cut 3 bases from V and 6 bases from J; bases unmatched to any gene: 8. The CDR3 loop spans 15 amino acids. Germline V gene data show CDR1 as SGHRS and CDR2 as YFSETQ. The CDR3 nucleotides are TGCGCCAGCAGCTCCCCAGGGGGCTATCGCAATGAGCAGTTCTTC. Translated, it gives CASSSPGGYRNEQFF.

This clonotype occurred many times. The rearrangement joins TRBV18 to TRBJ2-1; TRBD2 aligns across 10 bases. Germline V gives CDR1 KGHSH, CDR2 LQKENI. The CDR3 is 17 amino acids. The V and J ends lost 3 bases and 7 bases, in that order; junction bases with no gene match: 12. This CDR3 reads CASSPALAGIGQNEQFF. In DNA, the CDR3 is TGTGCCAGCTCACCTGCACTAGCGGGAATTGGGCAGAATGAGCAGTTCTTC.

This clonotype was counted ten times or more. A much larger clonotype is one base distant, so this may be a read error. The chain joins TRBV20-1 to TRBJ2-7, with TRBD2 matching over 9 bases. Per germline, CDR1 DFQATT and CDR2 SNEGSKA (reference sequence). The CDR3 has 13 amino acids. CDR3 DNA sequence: TGCAGTGTTAGATTAGCGGGAGCCTACGAGCAGTACTTC. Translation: CSVRLAGAYEQYF.

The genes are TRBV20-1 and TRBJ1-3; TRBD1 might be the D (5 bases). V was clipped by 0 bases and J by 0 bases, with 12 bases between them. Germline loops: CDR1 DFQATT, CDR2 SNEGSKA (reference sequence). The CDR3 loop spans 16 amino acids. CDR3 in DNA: TGCAGTGCTAGAGAACCAGGGAGAAACTCTGGAAACACCATATATTTT. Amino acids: CSAREPGRNSGNTIYF.

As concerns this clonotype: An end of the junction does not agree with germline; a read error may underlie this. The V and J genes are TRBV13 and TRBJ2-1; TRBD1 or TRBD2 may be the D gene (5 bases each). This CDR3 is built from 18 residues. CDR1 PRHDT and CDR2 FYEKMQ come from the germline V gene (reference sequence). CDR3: CASSHSGTLALTYNEQFF. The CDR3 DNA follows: TGCGCCAGCAGTCACTCCGGGACCCTGGCCCTTACCTACAATGAGCAGTTCTTC.

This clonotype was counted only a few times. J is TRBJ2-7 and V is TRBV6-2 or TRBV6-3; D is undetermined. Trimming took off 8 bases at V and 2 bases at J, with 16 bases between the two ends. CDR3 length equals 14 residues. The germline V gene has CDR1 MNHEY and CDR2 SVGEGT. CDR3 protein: CASQGRPGPYEQYF. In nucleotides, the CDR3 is TGTGCCAGCCAAGGACGGCCCGGGCCCTACGAGCAGTACTTC.

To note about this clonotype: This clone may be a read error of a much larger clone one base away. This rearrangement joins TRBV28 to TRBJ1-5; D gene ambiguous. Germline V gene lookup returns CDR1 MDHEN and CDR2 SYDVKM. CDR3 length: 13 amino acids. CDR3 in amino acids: CARSTRWDQPQHF. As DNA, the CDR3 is TGTGCCCGCAGTACCAGATGGGATCAGCCCCAGCATTTT.

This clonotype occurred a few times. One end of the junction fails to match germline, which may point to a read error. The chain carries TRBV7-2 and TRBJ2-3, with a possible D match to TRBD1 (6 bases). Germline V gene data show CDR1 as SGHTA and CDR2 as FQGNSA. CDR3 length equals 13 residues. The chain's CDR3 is CVSTPLRGDTQYF. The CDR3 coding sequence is TGTGTCAGCACTCCCCTCAGGGGAGATACGCAGTATTTT.

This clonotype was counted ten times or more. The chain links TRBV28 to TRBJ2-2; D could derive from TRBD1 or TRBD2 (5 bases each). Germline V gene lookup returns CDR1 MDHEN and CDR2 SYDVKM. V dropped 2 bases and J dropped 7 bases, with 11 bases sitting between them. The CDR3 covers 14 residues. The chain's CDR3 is CASSLGTSDGELFF. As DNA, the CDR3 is TGTGCCAGCAGTTTAGGGACGTCAGACGGGGAGCTGTTTTTT.

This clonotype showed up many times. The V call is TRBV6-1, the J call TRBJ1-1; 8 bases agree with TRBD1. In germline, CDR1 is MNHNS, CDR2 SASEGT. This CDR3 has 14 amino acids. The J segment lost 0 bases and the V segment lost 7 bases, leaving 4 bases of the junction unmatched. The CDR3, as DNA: TGTGCCAGCACTGAGGACAGGGTGAACACTGAAGCTTTCTTT. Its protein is CASTEDRVNTEAFF.